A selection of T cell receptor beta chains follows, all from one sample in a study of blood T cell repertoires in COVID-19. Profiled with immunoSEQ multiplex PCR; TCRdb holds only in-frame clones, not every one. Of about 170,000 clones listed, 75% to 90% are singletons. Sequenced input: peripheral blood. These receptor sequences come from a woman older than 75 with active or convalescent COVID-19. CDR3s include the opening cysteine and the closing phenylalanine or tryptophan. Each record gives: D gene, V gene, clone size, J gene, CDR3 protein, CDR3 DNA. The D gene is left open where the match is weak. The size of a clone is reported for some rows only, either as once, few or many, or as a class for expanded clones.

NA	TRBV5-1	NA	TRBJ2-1	CASTDRDFDSYNEQFF	TGCGCCAGCACCGACAGGGACTTCGACTCCTACAATGAGCAGTTCTTC
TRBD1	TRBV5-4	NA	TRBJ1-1	CASSLVDRGGTEAFF	TGTGCCAGCAGCTTGGTGGACAGGGGGGGCACTGAAGCTTTCTTT
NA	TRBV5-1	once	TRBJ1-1	CASSLNVGGGTEAFF	TGCGCCAGCAGCTTGAACGTCGGGGGTGGTACTGAAGCTTTCTTT
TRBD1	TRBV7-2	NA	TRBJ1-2	CASSSSGTGNGYTF	TGTGCCAGCAGCTCTTCCGGGACAGGGAATGGCTACACCTTC
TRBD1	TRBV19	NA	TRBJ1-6	CASRGQPNSPLHF	TGTGCCAGTAGGGGACAGCCTAATTCACCCCTCCACTTT
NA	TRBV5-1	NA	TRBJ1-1	CASSWDIPNTEAFF	TGCGCCAGCAGCTGGGACATACCGAACACTGAAGCTTTCTTT
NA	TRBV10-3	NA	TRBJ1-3	CAISATGSGNTIYF	TGTGCCATCAGTGCGACAGGCTCTGGAAACACCATATATTTT
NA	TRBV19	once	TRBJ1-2	CASSSDFRVKANYGYTF	TGTGCCAGTAGTAGTGATTTCAGGGTGAAGGCTAACTATGGCTACACCTTC
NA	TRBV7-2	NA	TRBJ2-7	CASSLGRDSYEQYF	TGTGCCAGCAGCTTAGGCAGGGATTCCTACGAGCAGTACTTC
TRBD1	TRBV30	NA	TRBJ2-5	CAWSAGTGVQETQYF	TGTGCCTGGAGTGCCGGGACAGGGGTACAAGAGACCCAGTACTTC
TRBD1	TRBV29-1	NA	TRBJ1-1	CSVTTGAMNTEAFF	TGCAGCGTAACAACAGGGGCCATGAACACTGAAGCTTTCTTT
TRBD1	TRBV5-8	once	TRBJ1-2	CASSIRTGWSYGYTF	TGTGCCAGCAGCATACGGACAGGGTGGTCCTATGGCTACACCTTC
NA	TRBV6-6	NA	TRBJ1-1	CASSDTGTRVAFF	TGTGCCAGCAGTGATACAGGGACGAGGGTAGCTTTCTTT
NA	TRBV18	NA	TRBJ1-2	CASSPMGGLYGYTF	TGTGCCAGCTCACCAATGGGTGGGCTCTATGGCTACACCTTC